This TCR beta chain was profiled in a study of blood T cells in healthy people across ages. Study observations and caveats: The diversity estimates, figures obtained from one million T cells, were considered underestimates. Age advanced and TCR beta diversity per million T cells fell, roughly linearly.

As regards this clonotype: Its antigen remains unknown.

The people who gave samples were healthy Caucasians from Russia, aged roughly 6 to 90. Trimming left V 6 bases short and J 5 bases short, with 8 bases between. CDR3 size: 12 residues. Germline CDR1 reads MDHEN; CDR2 reads SYDVKM. A J-beta primer mix and a sample-barcoded 5' primer were used in a second PCR of roughly 6 to 12 cycles. Unique molecular identifiers of 12 random nucleotides labeled each cDNA. In TCRdb, the 5' RACE reads were re-called with MiXCR into one record per CDR3 protein. The table lists fewer than 1.5 million distinct CDR3 sequences, around 39% of them singletons. The V gene is TRBV28, the J gene TRBJ2-1; no firm D call. This clonotype originated in a woman in her late teens or twenties in good health. Sequenced: blood. The CDR3: CASSSIHNEQFF. In DNA form, the CDR3 reads TGTGCCAGCAGCAGTATACACAATGAGCAGTTCTTC.